A selection of T cell receptor beta chains follows, all from one sample in a study of radiotherapy plus CTLA-4 blockade in lung cancer. The repertoire was sequenced with immunoSEQ multiplex PCR; TCRdb's copy has only in-frame clones and lacks some. The sample holds 50,000 to 75,000 clones, approximately 75% seen once. This material consisted of peripheral blood, taken from a patient treated with radiotherapy plus ipilimumab. These receptors were collected from a human donor with non-small cell lung cancer who had a complete response to radiotherapy plus ipilimumab. The conserved cysteine and the conserved F or W are not part of the CDR3 here.

j_call | v_call | cdr3_aa
TRBJ2-4 | TRBV9 | ASSNFLGDSKNIQY
TRBJ2-6 | TRBV5-1 | ASSSNSGANVLT
TRBJ2-3 | TRBV7-8 | ASSLGPVGGQY
TRBJ2-1 | TRBV4-1 | ASRDLGGRGTYNEQF
TRBJ2-3 | TRBV30 | AWSVHLDTQY
TRBJ1-2 | TRBV5-4 | ASSLEITNYGYT
TRBJ1-2 | TRBV11-2 | ASSSDGGGYGYT
TRBJ2-1 | TRBV6-1 | ASSAFEQGADNEQF
TRBJ1-1 | TRBV10-1 | ASSEGGMNTEAF
TRBJ1-6 | TRBV18 | ASSPNGGKNSPLH
TRBJ1-2 | TRBV19 | ASSPGLGNNYGYT
TRBJ1-5 | TRBV6-5 | ASSLGQGRNQPQH
TRBJ2-3 | TRBV5-1 | ASSAYRSLTDTQY
TRBJ1-1 | TRBV6-6 | ASSYRGRGNTEAF
TRBJ1-2 | TRBV4-3 | ASSQERQNYGYT
TRBJ1-1 | TRBV7-8 | ASSLEWGPTEAF
TRBJ1-1 | TRBV6-6 | ASSRGNTEAF
TRBJ2-6 | TRBV19 | ASSTDRGRTSGANVLT
TRBJ1-2 | TRBV7-2 | ASSSAVGADGYT
TRBJ2-1 | TRBV5-1 | ASSPLAGGRNEQF
TRBJ1-4 | TRBV15 | ATSLGGEGRKLF
TRBJ1-5 | TRBV7-2 | ASSLGSPGQTSNQPQH
TRBJ1-1 | TRBV6-5 | ASSLAPNRGTEAF
TRBJ2-2 | TRBV6-6 | ASSRTGPTNTGELF
TRBJ1-3 | TRBV7-9 | ATTPGGSGNTIY
TRBJ1-4 | TRBV6-1 | ASSENSRPYEKLF
TRBJ1-1 | TRBV7-9 | ASSLARNTEAF
TRBJ1-1 | TRBV4-3 | ASSQGGENTEAF
TRBJ1-3 | TRBV18 | ASSPPSQLPSGNTIY
TRBJ1-1 | TRBV25-1 | ASSDIDGQVMNTEAF
TRBJ2-5 | TRBV11-3 | ASSLGQKETQY
TRBJ2-5 | TRBV9 | ASSLRTTSKETQY
TRBJ2-3 | TRBV6-1 | ASSSMAASTDTQY
TRBJ2-7 | TRBV5-1 | ASSLQGASYEQY
TRBJ1-2 | TRBV7-9 | ASSLRGGSSGYGYT
TRBJ1-1 | TRBV6-1 | ASSEGRRMNTEAF
TRBJ1-1 | TRBV4-1 | ASSLRMNTEAF
TRBJ2-2 | TRBV9 | ASSVELAGVGPGELF
TRBJ2-5 | TRBV7-2 | ASSRQSWTVNQETQY
TRBJ2-5 | TRBV4-1 | ASSQAGAGETQY
TRBJ2-3 | TRBV30 | AWSTGADTQY
TRBJ1-2 | TRBV5-1 | ASSERTGGEDGYT
TRBJ1-5 | TRBV6-1 | ASRLDRGRNQPQH
TRBJ1-5 | TRBV4-1 | ASSQGFRGLNQPQH
TRBJ1-5 | TRBV7-9 | ASSLVGFGSRNQPQH
TRBJ1-1 | TRBV28 | ASSGRTEAF
TRBJ2-1 | TRBV5-1 | ASSPQAGQGGNEQF
TRBJ1-3 | TRBV25-1 | ASSPGQSQWNTIY
TRBJ2-2 | TRBV18 | ASSRSPLTAILSTGELF
TRBJ1-2 | TRBV14 | ASSQGRTYGYT
TRBJ1-2 | TRBV7-2 | ASSSDPSGYGYT
TRBJ2-1 | TRBV7-7 | ASSPGLAGGREQF
TRBJ1-6 | TRBV9 | ASSGQGFNSPLH
TRBJ2-3 | TRBV27 | ASRVGTSGGPAYYTQY